Listed here are 10 T cell receptor beta chains from one sample, sequenced in a study of control samples from healthy donors and cancer patients. The protocol was immunoSEQ multiplex PCR, while the TCRdb copy is restricted to in-frame clones and leaves out a portion. The data show approximately 100,000 clones, about 89% seen once. The sample consisted of blood. The receptors were gathered from a woman aged 50 to 60 in good health.

The V and J genes are TRBV24-1 and TRBJ2-5; D is unresolved. The germline CDR1 and CDR2 sequences are KGHDR and SFDVKD. The V gene lost 7 bases and the J gene lost 4 bases, with 12 bases spanning the gap. This CDR3 spans 13 amino acids. The CDR3 loop is CATREGPRETQYF. DNA of the CDR3: TGTGCCACCAGGGAAGGGCCCCGAGAGACCCAGTACTTC.

In DNA form, the CDR3 reads TGTGCCAGCAGTTCCCGTGGGGGGGCGTGGAATGAGCAGTTCTTC. Its protein is CASSSRGGAWNEQFF. The V and J genes are TRBV11-3 and TRBJ2-1, with D possibly TRBD2 on 7 matching bases. Deletions cut 6 bases from V and 7 bases from J, with 19 bases between. Germline CDR1 and CDR2: SGHNT and YENEEA. CDR3 length: 15 amino acids. The complete variable domain, with remaining parts taken from reference TRBV11-3 and TRBJ2-1, reads EAGVVQSPRYKIIEKKQPVAFWCNPISGHNTLYWYLQNLGQGPELLIRYENEEAVDDSQLPKDRFSAERLKGVDSTLKIQPAELGDSAVYLCASSSRGGAWNEQFFGPGTRLTVL.

This clone has a handful of counts. The chain carries TRBV19 and TRBJ1-5, with 8 bases identical to TRBD1. CDR1 and CDR2 from the germline V gene are LNHDA and SQIVND (reference sequence). CDR3 length: 17 amino acids. J was trimmed by 5 bases and V by 1 base; bases with no gene match: 10. CDR3 region: CASSIGQGSALHQPQHF. The CDR3 nucleotides are TGTGCCAGTAGTATAGGACAGGGGAGTGCCCTCCATCAGCCCCAGCATTTT.

This chain links TRBV3-1 (or the pseudogene TRBV3-2) with TRBJ2-7; D perhaps matches TRBD1 (5 bases). V dropped 2 bases and J dropped 5 bases, with 13 bases sitting between them. Germline loops: CDR1 LGHDT, CDR2 YNNKEL (reference sequence). The CDR3 contains 14 residues. The CDR3, as DNA: TGTGCCAGCAGCCAATTTTTCAGGGTTGACGAGCAGTACTTC. Amino acid sequence: CASSQFFRVDEQYF.

For the CDR3, the DNA is TGTGCCAGCAGCTCCCTCGGAACGGGGGGCAGGGAGACCCAGTACTTC. As protein: CASSSLGTGGRETQYF. The chain employs TRBV11-2 and TRBJ2-5; D may be TRBD2 (7 bases). Trimming cost V 4 bases and J 5 bases, with 20 bases left between them. This CDR3 spans 16 amino acids. Germline assignment: CDR1 SGHAT and CDR2 FQNNGV.

This sequence joins TRBV19 and TRBJ1-1, with TRBD1 as a possible D gene (5 bases). This CDR3 is built from 18 residues. The V gene lost 6 bases and the J gene lost 2 bases, with 25 bases spanning the gap. Germline V gene sequence: CDR1 LNHDA, CDR2 SQIVND (reference sequence). The CDR3 coding sequence is TGTGCCAGTAGACTTGGTGTTTGGGACGGATTGGAAAACACTGAAGCTTTCTTT. It yields the protein CASRLGVWDGLENTEAFF.

There are a few counts of this clone. The chain combines TRBV11-2 with TRBJ1-1; D is possibly TRBD1 (5 bases). V shed 4 bases and J shed 1 base, with 19 bases lying between them. Germline-derived CDR1 and CDR2 are SGHAT and FQNNGV. The CDR3 loop spans 17 amino acids. This chain's CDR3 is CASSSRWGYGANTEAFF. The CDR3 DNA reads TGTGCCAGCAGCTCCCGATGGGGATATGGGGCGAACACTGAAGCTTTCTTT.

A single count supports this clone. The V and J genes are TRBV27 and TRBJ1-5, with D uncertain. CDR1 MNHEY and CDR2 SMNVEV come from the germline V gene (reference sequence). The CDR3 is made up of 13 amino acids. Trimming pared 2 bases from V and 7 bases from J, leaving 9 bases between. The CDR3 coding sequence is TGTGCCAGCAGTTTAGGTGCGGGGCAGCCCCAGCATTTT. As protein: CASSLGAGQPQHF.

The chain employs TRBV2 and TRBJ2-3; D is possibly TRBD2 (6 bases). Deletions cut 11 bases from V and 0 bases from J, with 15 bases between. The CDR3 runs to 14 residues. CDR1 SNHLY and CDR2 FYNNEI come from the germline V gene. The CDR3 nucleotides read TGTGCCTCCGCACGGGACTCGAGCACAGATACGCAGTATTTT. As protein: CASARDSSTDTQYF.

CDR3 amino acids: CASSPRGRNEQYV. CDR3 sequence (DNA): TGTGCCAGCTCACCGCGAGGCCGGAACGAGCAGTACGTC. This chain connects TRBV18 to TRBJ2-7; no definite D call. Germline V gene sequence: CDR1 KGHSH, CDR2 LQKENI. V lost 3 bases and J 5 bases, leaving 11 bases between the germline ends. This CDR3 comprises 13 residues.